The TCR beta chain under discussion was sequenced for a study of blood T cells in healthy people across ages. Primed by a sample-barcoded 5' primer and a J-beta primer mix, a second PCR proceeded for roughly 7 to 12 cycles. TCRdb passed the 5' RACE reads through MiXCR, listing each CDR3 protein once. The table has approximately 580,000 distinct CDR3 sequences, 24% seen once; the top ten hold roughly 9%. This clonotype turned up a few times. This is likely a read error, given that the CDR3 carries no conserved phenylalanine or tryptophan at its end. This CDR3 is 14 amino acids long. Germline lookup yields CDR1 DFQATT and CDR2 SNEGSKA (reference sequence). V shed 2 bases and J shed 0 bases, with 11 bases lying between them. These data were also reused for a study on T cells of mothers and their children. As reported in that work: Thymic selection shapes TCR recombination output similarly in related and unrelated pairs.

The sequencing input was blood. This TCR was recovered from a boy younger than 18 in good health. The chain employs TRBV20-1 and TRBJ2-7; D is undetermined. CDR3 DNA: TGCAGTGCTAGAAACTTCATTAGCTCCTACGAGCAGTACCTC. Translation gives CSARNFISSYEQYL.